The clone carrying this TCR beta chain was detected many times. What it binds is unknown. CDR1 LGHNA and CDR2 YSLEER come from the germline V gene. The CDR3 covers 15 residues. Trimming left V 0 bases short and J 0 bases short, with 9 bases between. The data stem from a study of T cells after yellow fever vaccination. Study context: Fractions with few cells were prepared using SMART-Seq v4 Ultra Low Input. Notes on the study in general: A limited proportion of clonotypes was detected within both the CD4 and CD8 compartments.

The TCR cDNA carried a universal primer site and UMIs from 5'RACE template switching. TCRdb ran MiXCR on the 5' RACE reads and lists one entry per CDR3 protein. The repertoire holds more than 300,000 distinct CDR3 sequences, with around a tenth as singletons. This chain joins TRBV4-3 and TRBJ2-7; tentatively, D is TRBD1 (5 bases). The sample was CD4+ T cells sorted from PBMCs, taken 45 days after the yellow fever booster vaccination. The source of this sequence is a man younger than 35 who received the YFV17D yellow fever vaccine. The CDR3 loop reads CASSQDFRDSYEQYF. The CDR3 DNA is TGCGCCAGCAGCCAAGACTTCAGGGACTCCTACGAGCAGTACTTC.